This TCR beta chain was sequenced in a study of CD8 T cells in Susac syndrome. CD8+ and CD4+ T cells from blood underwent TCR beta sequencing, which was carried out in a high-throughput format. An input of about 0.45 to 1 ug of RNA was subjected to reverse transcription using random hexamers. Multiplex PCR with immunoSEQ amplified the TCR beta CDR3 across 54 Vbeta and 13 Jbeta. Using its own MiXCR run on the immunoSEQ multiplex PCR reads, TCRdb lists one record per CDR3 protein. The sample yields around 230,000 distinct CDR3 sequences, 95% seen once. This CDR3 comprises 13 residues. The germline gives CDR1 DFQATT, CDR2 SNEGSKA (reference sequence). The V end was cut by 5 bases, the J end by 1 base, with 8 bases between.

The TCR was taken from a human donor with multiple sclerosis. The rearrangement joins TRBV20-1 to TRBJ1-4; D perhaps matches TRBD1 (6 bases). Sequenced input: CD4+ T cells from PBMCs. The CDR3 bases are TGCAGTGCTCGGACAGTAACTAATGAAAAACTGTTTTTT. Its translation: CSARTVTNEKLFF.